The entry below gives a single T cell receptor beta chain sequence along with its context. Only one count was recorded for this clone. The target of this receptor is not known. Base-call qualities are not available, and no considerably larger clone is one nucleotide away. Interpreted using the paper, the time point label stands for: cycle 1 day 1 (C1D1), immediately before nivolumab initiation. Relapse after autologous stem cell transplantation had occurred in all trial patients, and cohorts A, B and C were distinguished by prior brentuximab vedotin exposure. The trial cohort was composed of around 60 patients with relapsed/refractory classical Hodgkin lymphoma, for whom complete response, partial response or progressive disease was recorded as best overall response. In the multi-cohort phase II CheckMate 205 trial, trial patients received single-agent nivolumab. An independent review committee assessed best overall response by applying the 2007 International Working Group response criteria. Trial PBMCs were collected just before the start of nivolumab (C1D1) and during therapy at cycle 2 day 1 and cycle 4 day 1. Peripheral blood was collected in 8 mL Vacutainer Cell Preparation Tubes, from which PBMCs were isolated by centrifugation and then cryopreserved.

CDR1 and CDR2, looked up from the germline V gene, are SNHLY and FYNNEI. Including cysteine and phenylalanine, the CDR3 has 15 amino acids. Just the 45-base CDR3 DNA is kept, in frame starting at base 1. Cut back by 4 bases and 2 bases, the V and J ends lie 11 bases apart. This sample was taken from a study of PD-1 blockade in classical Hodgkin lymphoma (dated by TCRdb to the early 2020s). About the investigation overall: Nivolumab dosing was 3 mg/kg intravenously every 2 weeks, continuing until either disease progression or unacceptable toxicity. The study used TCR beta sequencing and CyTOF to define a peripheral blood immune signature of response to PD-1 blockade in classical Hodgkin lymphoma. General conclusions and limits of the study: Baseline TCR diversity was reported to be lower in newly diagnosed patients than in healthy donors and to be lower still in relapsed/refractory patients. Diversity was lower in patients who began nivolumab less than 1 year after ASCT, so these patients were left out of later analyses to avoid confounding by immune reconstitution. Among trial patients, those achieving complete response had baseline diversity similar to that of newly diagnosed patients, while diversity was significantly lower in partial responders and progressors. The study covered only a single clinical trial cohort, and the causes of the repertoire differences, possibly disease activity or prior therapy, were still not defined. CD4+ but not CD8+ TCR diversity rose significantly by C4D1 (p=0.0027 vs p=0.16), most apparent in complete responders (p=0.02).

The Qiagen DNeasy kit was used to extract genomic DNA from unsorted PBMCs and from the negatively selected CD4+ and CD8+ fractions. Using primers that anneal to V and J segments, immunoSEQ multiplex PCR amplified the TCR beta CDR3 regions. A synthetic immune receptor repertoire was used to minimize amplification bias, and remaining bias was computationally removed after sequencing. In the authors' own workflow: Repertoire diversity was quantified as the Shannon entropy index using custom Python scripts. Unsorted, CD4+ and CD8+ repertoires were analyzed separately, except in combined analyses where CD4+ and CD8+ sequences were merged in silico. A clone counted as expanded when the clone's frequency after treatment rose at least 2-fold relative to C1D1, and clones undetected at baseline were given a pseudocount of 0.5. Singleton clones were defined as clones with 0 or 1 copy at C1D1, and non-singleton clones were defined as clones with 2 or more copies. By matching protein sequences in sorted samples from the same patient, clones expanded in unsorted samples were annotated as CD4+, CD8+ or unknown. Wilcoxon tests were applied to paired samples to test diversity changes from C1D1 to C4D1. TCRdb retrieved this table from immuneACCESS and kept in-frame rearrangements only. Not all clones are present; in checked studies, unresolved V genes account for under half, and no reason is known for the remainder. That table is the source of V, J and clone size, and D and trimming were worked out from the DNA. For this sample there are fewer than 100,000 clones; 92% appear just once. Of the sample, about 2.8% is held by the ten largest clones.

The sequence was obtained from a human donor with classical Hodgkin lymphoma. The sample consisted of peripheral blood mononuclear cells (PBMCs), taken at baseline. The rearranged chain carries TRBV2 and TRBJ2-2; the D call is possibly TRBD1 or TRBD2, each sharing 6 bases. The encoded CDR3 is CASSGQGTNTGELFF. The nucleotide sequence reads TGTGCCAGCAGTGGTCAGGGGACTAACACCGGGGAGCTGTTTTTT.